This note documents a single T cell receptor beta chain sequence. The data stem from a study of T cell responses to AZD1222 COVID-19 vaccine. Sequencing was performed with immunoSEQ multiplex PCR; in TCRdb, only in-frame clones are kept and a portion is missing. The table has about 110,000 clones, under 95% seen once. V lost 0 bases to trimming and J lost 4 bases, with 6 bases between them. Germline values: CDR1 LGHDT, CDR2 YNNKEL (reference sequence). The CDR3 extends over 13 amino acids. The chain carries TRBV3-1 (or the pseudogene TRBV3-2) and TRBJ1-2; D unclear. Sequences were derived from peripheral blood, sampled on day 0 of AZD1222 vaccination. This TCR derives from an adult in good health. CDR3 loop: CASSQDRAYGYTF. CDR3 coding DNA: TGTGCCAGCAGCCAAGATAGGGCCTATGGCTACACCTTC.